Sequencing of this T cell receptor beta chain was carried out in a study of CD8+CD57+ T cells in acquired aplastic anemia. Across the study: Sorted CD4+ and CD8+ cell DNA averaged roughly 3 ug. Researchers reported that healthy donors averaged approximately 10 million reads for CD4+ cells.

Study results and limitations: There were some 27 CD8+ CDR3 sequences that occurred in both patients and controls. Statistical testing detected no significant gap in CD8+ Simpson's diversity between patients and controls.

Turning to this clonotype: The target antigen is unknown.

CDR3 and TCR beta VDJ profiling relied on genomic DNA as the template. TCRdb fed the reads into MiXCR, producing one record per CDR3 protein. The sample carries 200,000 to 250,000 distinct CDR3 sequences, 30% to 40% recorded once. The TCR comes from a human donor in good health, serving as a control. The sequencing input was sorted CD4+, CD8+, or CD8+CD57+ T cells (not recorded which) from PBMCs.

CDR3 amino acids: CASRPNSGPDEQYF. For the CDR3, the DNA is TGTGCCAGCAGGCCAAATAGCGGGCCGGATGAGCAGTATTTT. The J gene is TRBJ2-3, the V gene TRBV25-1, with TRBD2 matching 7 bases. The germline CDR1 and CDR2 sequences are MGHDK and SYGVNS. CDR3 length: 14 residues. Trimming took 6 bases from V and 11 from J; bases not matched to a gene: 14.